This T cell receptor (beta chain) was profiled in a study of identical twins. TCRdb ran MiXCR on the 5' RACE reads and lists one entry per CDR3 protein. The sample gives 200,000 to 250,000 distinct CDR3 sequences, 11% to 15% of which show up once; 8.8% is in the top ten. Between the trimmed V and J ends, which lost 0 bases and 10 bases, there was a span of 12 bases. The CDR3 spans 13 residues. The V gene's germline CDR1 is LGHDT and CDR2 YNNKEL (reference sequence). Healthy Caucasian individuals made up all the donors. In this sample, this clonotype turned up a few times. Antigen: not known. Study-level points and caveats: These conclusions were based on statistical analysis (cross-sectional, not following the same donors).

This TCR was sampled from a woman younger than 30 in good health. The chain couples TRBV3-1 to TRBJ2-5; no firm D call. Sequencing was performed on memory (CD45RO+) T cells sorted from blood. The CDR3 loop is CASSQEWVESQYF. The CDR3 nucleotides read TGTGCCAGCAGCCAAGAGTGGGTGGAAAGCCAGTACTTC.